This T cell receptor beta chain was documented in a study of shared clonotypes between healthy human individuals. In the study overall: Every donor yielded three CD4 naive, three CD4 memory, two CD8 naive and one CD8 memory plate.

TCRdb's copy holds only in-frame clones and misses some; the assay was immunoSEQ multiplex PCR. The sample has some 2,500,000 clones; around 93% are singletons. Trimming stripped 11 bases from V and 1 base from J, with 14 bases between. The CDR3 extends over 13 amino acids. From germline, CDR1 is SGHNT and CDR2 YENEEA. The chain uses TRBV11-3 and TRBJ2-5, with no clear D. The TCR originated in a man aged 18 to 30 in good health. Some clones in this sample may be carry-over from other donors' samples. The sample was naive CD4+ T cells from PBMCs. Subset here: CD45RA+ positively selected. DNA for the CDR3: TGTGCCTCCCAACGGGCACCCCAAGAGACCCAGTACTTC. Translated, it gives CASQRAPQETQYF. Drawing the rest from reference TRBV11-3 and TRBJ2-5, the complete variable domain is EAGVVQSPRYKIIEKKQPVAFWCNPISGHNTLYWYLQNLGQGPELLIRYENEEAVDDSQLPKDRFSAERLKGVDSTLKIQPAELGDSAVYLCASQRAPQETQYFGPGTRLLVL.